This T cell receptor beta chain was documented in a study of OX40 agonist ivuxolimab in advanced cancers. The wider study: Those treated in dose escalation had hepatocellular carcinoma, melanoma, renal cell cancer or head and neck cancer. Anti-PD-1, anti-PD-L1 or anti-CTLA-4 therapy given earlier was allowed, and over 35% had some.

Data came from immunoSEQ multiplex PCR; TCRdb stores just in-frame clones and leaves some out. This repertoire shows about 64,000 clones, roughly four fifths found once; its top ten account for about 9.4%. V lost 1 base and J lost 10, with 10 bases in between. Per germline, CDR1 SGHNT and CDR2 YENEEA. CDR3 length: 12 amino acids. The investigators sampled blood at baseline, at cycle 4 day 1, and at cycle 7 day 1. Material: CD4+ or CD8+ T cells sorted from blood, obtained in a trial of the OX40 agonist ivuxolimab. The receptor comes from an adult with an advanced solid tumor such as melanoma, head and neck, liver or kidney cancer. This chain connects TRBV11-3 to TRBJ1-1; no clear D gene. The CDR3 protein is CASSLGLGRAFF. CDR3 sequence (DNA): TGTGCCAGCAGCTTAGGTCTAGGGAGAGCTTTCTTT.